The rows below give T cell receptor beta chains drawn from one sample of a study of CD8 T cells in ankylosing spondylitis. TCRdb analysed the 5' RACE reads with MiXCR anew, one entry per CDR3 protein. Of about 240,000 distinct CDR3 sequences listed, over 8.5% are singletons. The material sequenced was blood, either unsorted or a sorted T cell fraction (not recorded which). These receptors were obtained from a male donor with ankylosing spondylitis or in good health (not recorded which). The CDR3 runs from the conserved cysteine through the conserved F or W. The D gene is left open where the match is weak. Clone size is not always given. Where it is, it says once, few, many or a class for expanded clones.

many	18	TRBJ2-7	TRBV9	.	TGTGCCAGCAGCGCTGGCCCTCTAATCGCGGGGGCAACCTACGAGCAGTACTTC	CASSAGPLIAGATYEQYF
many	10	TRBJ2-6	TRBV6-5	.	TGTGCCAGCAGGGGAAACGTCCTGACTTTC	CASRGNVLTF
many	13	TRBJ1-2	TRBV30	TRBD1	TGTGCCTGGAGTGCCCAGGGGGCGGATGGCTACACCTTC	CAWSAQGADGYTF
many	12	TRBJ2-7	TRBV7-9	.	TGTGCCAGCAGGGGAGGATCCTACGAGCAGTACTTC	CASRGGSYEQYF
many	17	TRBJ1-5	TRBV7-6	.	TGTGCCAGCAGCTTAGCGGGGGGCCGCGGGGGTAATCAGCCCCAGCATTTT	CASSLAGGRGGNQPQHF
.	15	TRBJ1-6	TRBV27	TRBD1	TGTGCCAGCGGCATGAGAGGGGGCGTTTATTCACCCCTCCACTTT	CASGMRGGVYSPLHF
many	14	TRBJ1-5	TRBV7-8	TRBD1	TGTGCCAGCAGCGTAGGGACAGGCTATCAGCCCCAGCATTTT	CASSVGTGYQPQHF
.	17	TRBJ2-1	TRBV20-1	.	TGCAGTGCTACCAACGTTTTCGAGGGAGGAACTTTGGTTGAGCAGTTCTTC	CSATNVFEGGTLVEQFF
many	15	TRBJ1-1	TRBV27	.	TGTGCCAGCAGTCTACGACAGAGGACGATCACTGAAGCTTTCTTT	CASSLRQRTITEAFF
.	12	TRBJ2-1	TRBV7-9	.	TGTGCCAGCAGTTTAGCCGGGGGAGCGCAGTTCTTC	CASSLAGGAQFF
many	15	TRBJ1-1	TRBV6-2/TRBV6-3	.	TGTGCCAGCACCGACTGGGGGGGATTGGACACTGAAGCTTTCTTT	CASTDWGGLDTEAFF
many	15	TRBJ2-7	TRBV7-9	TRBD2	TGTGCCAGCAGCTTAGAGGCGGGAGGATACTACGAGCAGTACTTC	CASSLEAGGYYEQYF
.	16	TRBJ1-5	TRBV20-1	TRBD1	TGCTGTGCTAGTGAAATCGGGACAGGGGGCAATCAGCCCCAGCATTTT	CCASEIGTGGNQPQHF
.	16	TRBJ2-6	TRBV10-2	.	TGCGCCAGCAGTGAGGAGGGGCACTCTGGGGCCAACGTCCTGACTTTC	CASSEEGHSGANVLTF
many	15	TRBJ1-3	TRBV5-1	TRBD1	TGCGCCAGCAGCTTGGGGACAGGGAATAGGAACACCATATATTTT	CASSLGTGNRNTIYF
many	13	TRBJ1-2	TRBV20-1	.	TGCAGTGCTAGAGACCAGGGCCTCTATGGCTACACCTTC	CSARDQGLYGYTF
few	13	TRBJ1-2	TRBV7-9	.	TGTGCCAGCAGCGAACAGGCCTACTATGGCTACACCTTC	CASSEQAYYGYTF
many	12	TRBJ1-1	TRBV29-1	.	TGCAGCGTTGATATTCTGGGGGCTGAAGCTTTCTTT	CSVDILGAEAFF
.	19	TRBJ1-1	TRBV5-1	.	TGCGCCAGCAGCTTGCGGGGGACCTTCCGGGCCCCGAGTAGGACTGAAGCTTTCTTT	CASSLRGTFRAPSRTEAFF
many	17	TRBJ2-1	TRBV7-9	TRBD2	TGTGCCAGCAGCTTAGCCCTTGGCGGGAGCTCCTACAATGAGCAGTTCTTC	CASSLALGGSSYNEQFF
many	14	TRBJ1-1	TRBV7-8	TRBD1	TGTGCCAGCAGCCCCAGACAGGGGCGAACTGAAGCTTTCTTT	CASSPRQGRTEAFF
many	15	TRBJ2-1	TRBV2	.	TGTGCCAGCAGTGAAGCCGACAAGGAAATCTGGGAGCAGTTCTTC	CASSEADKEIWEQFF
many	15	TRBJ2-1	TRBV9	TRBD2	TGTGCCAGCAGCGTAGGGGGGACTAGCGGGAATGAGCAGTTCTTC	CASSVGGTSGNEQFF
many	15	TRBJ2-7	TRBV9	TRBD1	TGTGCCAGCAGCCCTTCACCGGGACAGGACTACGAGCAGTACTTC	CASSPSPGQDYEQYF
.	17	TRBJ2-1	TRBV7-9	TRBD1	TGTGCCAGCAATGGGGCAGGGGGAAGTTTAAACTACAATGAGCAGTTCTTC	CASNGAGGSLNYNEQFF
few	14	TRBJ1-1	TRBV20-1	TRBD1	TGCAGTGCTAGAAAACCAGGGGGCATCGCTGAAGCTTTCTTT	CSARKPGGIAEAFF
many	15	TRBJ1-1	TRBV20-1	.	TGCAGTGCTAATCATCCGGGACAAAGGAACACTGAAGCTTTCTTT	CSANHPGQRNTEAFF
many	15	TRBJ1-5	TRBV7-6	TRBD1	TGTGCCAGCAGCTCCCAAGACAGGGGCAATCAGCCCCAGCATTTT	CASSSQDRGNQPQHF
many	16	TRBJ2-7	TRBV29-1	TRBD2	TGCAGCGTTGGAAGAAGAGATGGACTAGGGCCCTACGAGCAGTACTTC	CSVGRRDGLGPYEQYF
many	14	TRBJ1-4	TRBV20-1	TRBD1	TGCAGTGCTAGACCGTTTGGGACAGGGGAAAAACTGTTTTTT	CSARPFGTGEKLFF
.	18	TRBJ1-3	TRBV11-2	.	TGTGCCAGCAGCTTAGAGTTGGGCAGGGGATTTTACGGAAACACCATATATTTT	CASSLELGRGFYGNTIYF
many	14	TRBJ2-1	TRBV20-1	.	TGCAGTGCTAGAGATCGGGCAGGGCCCGATGAGCAGTTCTTC	CSARDRAGPDEQFF
.	14	TRBJ2-3	TRBV4-1	.	TGCGCCAGCAGCCAAGAGGACTACACAGATACGCAGTATTTT	CASSQEDYTDTQYF
.	15	TRBJ1-6	TRBV4-2	.	TGTGCCAGCAGCCAAGTAGAAGGTGATAATTCACCCCTCCACTTT	CASSQVEGDNSPLHF
many	13	TRBJ1-1	TRBV4-3	.	TGCGCCAGCAGCCAAGATCCGGGGCATGAAGCTTTCTTT	CASSQDPGHEAFF
few	17	TRBJ1-6	TRBV3-1	.	TGTGCCAGCAGCCAAGATAGGTCGGCAGGGGAGAGATCACCCCTCCACTTT	CASSQDRSAGERSPLHF
many	16	TRBJ2-7	TRBV5-1	.	TGCGCCAGCAGCTCTAGCCTAGAAGTGAGTACCTACGAGCAGTACTTC	CASSSSLEVSTYEQYF
many	19	TRBJ2-1	TRBV7-8	TRBD2	TGTGCCAGCAGCTTAACCGGGACTAGCGGCCTGAGCTCCTACAATGAGCAGTTCTTC	CASSLTGTSGLSSYNEQFF
many	15	TRBJ2-1	TRBV7-9	TRBD2	TGTGCCAGCAGCTTAGAGGGAGGGACCTACAATGAGCAGTTCTTC	CASSLEGGTYNEQFF
many	18	TRBJ2-1	TRBV20-1	TRBD2	TGCAGTGCTAGAGATCTGATAGCGGGAGGGGGGACCTACAATGAGCAGTTCTTC	CSARDLIAGGGTYNEQFF
many	13	TRBJ1-2	TRBV5-6	.	TGTGCCAGCCTGGGGAGGGGAGGCTATGGCTACACCTTC	CASLGRGGYGYTF
.	17	TRBJ2-7	TRBV29-1	.	TGCAGCGTTGAAGGGCAGGGAGAAGATGCGCCGGGATACGAGCAGTACTTC	CSVEGQGEDAPGYEQYF
many	11	TRBJ2-3	TRBV7-9	.	TGTGCCAGCAGCTTAGAAGATACGCAGTATTTT	CASSLEDTQYF
.	12	TRBJ1-2	TRBV20-1	.	TGCAGTGCTAGTGCACAGAATTATGGCTACACCTTC	CSASAQNYGYTF
many	13	TRBJ2-3	TRBV20-1	.	TGCAGTGCCCACAGGGCTGCCCCAGATACGCAGTATTTT	CSAHRAAPDTQYF
.	14	TRBJ1-2	TRBV13	TRBD1	TGTGCCAGCAGCACAGGGACAGAAAACTATGGCTACACCTTC	CASSTGTENYGYTF
.	15	TRBJ1-2	TRBV5-5	.	TGTGCCAGCAGCTTGGTGTCGGGCCCCGGCTATGGCTACACCTTC	CASSLVSGPGYGYTF
many	12	TRBJ1-2	TRBV15	.	TGTGCCACCAGCAGAGACGGAGATGGCTACACCTTC	CATSRDGDGYTF
many	13	TRBJ1-4	TRBV20-1	TRBD1	TGCAGTGTCTCGACAGGGGATAATGAAAAACTGTTTTTT	CSVSTGDNEKLFF
many	14	TRBJ1-1	TRBV12-3/TRBV12-4	.	TGTGCCAGCAGTTTCGGGATCCCGAACACTGAAGCTTTCTTT	CASSFGIPNTEAFF
.	15	TRBJ2-2	TRBV6-5	.	TGTGCCAGCAGTTACTTTAGAGCGGGCAACGGGGAGCTGTTTTTT	CASSYFRAGNGELFF
many	17	TRBJ2-2	TRBV7-2	TRBD1	TGTGCCAGCATCTTAACACCGGACAGGAAGAACACCGGGGAGCTGTTTTTT	CASILTPDRKNTGELFF
many	14	TRBJ2-3	TRBV7-8	.	TGTGCCAGCAGCTTAGATCCGGGACGGGATACGCAGTATTTT	CASSLDPGRDTQYF